The clone carrying this TCR beta chain has only a few counts. Its antigen is unidentified. The source of the sample is a study of CD8 T cells in ankylosing spondylitis. Study-level points and caveats: It was reported that disease-linked clones were significantly enriched in matched ankylosing spondylitis synovial fluid.

CDR3 length: 12 amino acids. The V end lost 7 bases, the J end lost 0 bases, and 7 bases lay between the germline ends. Molecular-barcoded quantitative 5'-RACE produced these TCR beta libraries. From the 5' RACE reads, TCRdb called clonotypes with MiXCR, one entry per CDR3 protein. The table records some 150,000 distinct CDR3 sequences, approximately 10% of them present only once. The specimen was blood, either unsorted or a sorted T cell fraction (not recorded which). The chain uses TRBV12-3 or TRBV12-4 and TRBJ2-7; perhaps TRBD1 as D (6 bases). The TCR comes from a female donor with ankylosing spondylitis or in good health (not recorded which). The CDR3 DNA sequence: TGTGCCAGCACAGGGGACTCCTACGAGCAGTACTTC. It yields the protein CASTGDSYEQYF.